What follows describes a single T cell receptor (beta chain). Its antigen remains unknown. This table comes from immunoSEQ multiplex PCR, and its TCRdb copy is limited to in-frame clones, with some not included. The sample has about 16,000 clones; roughly 94% are singletons. This specimen belongs to a study of T cells after posttransplantation cyclophosphamide. CDR3 length equals 13 residues. V lost 2 bases and J lost 3; bases outside the gene matches: 1. In germline, CDR1 is GTSNPN, CDR2 SVGIG (reference sequence). Study-level points and caveats: Skin or GI-infiltrating T cells shared few TRB sequences with blood.

Cells defined as naive were viable CD3+CD4+ or CD3+CD8+ and CCR7+CD45RA+CD45RO-CD95-CD27+CD28+. This sequence originates from a woman aged 50 to 60 in good health and a related stem cell transplant donor. Sequenced material: naive CD4+ T cells sorted from blood. The V call is TRBV30, the J call TRBJ2-7; 10 bases are a match to TRBD2. The CDR3 here is CAWSSGRGYEQYF. The CDR3 DNA reads TGTGCCTGGAGTAGCGGGAGGGGCTACGAGCAGTACTTC.